These 8 T cell receptor beta chains share one sample of origin, sequenced in a study of OX40 agonist ivuxolimab in advanced cancers. Profiling relied on immunoSEQ multiplex PCR, and the TCRdb table lists in-frame clones only, not all of them. The repertoire includes tens of thousands of clones, roughly 90% of them detected once, and about a sixth sits in the top ten. Specimen: CD4+ or CD8+ T cells sorted from blood, collected in a trial of the OX40 agonist ivuxolimab. All receptors come from an adult with an advanced solid tumor such as melanoma, head and neck, liver or kidney cancer.

This rearrangement joins TRBV29-1 to TRBJ2-3; D possibly matches TRBD1 or TRBD2 (6 bases each). CDR1 and CDR2 (germline): SQVTM, ANQGSEA. Between the trimmed V and J ends, which lost 8 bases and 4 bases, there was a span of 16 bases. This CDR3 is built from 13 residues. CDR3 DNA: TGCAGCACCTGGAGGGGGTCCCCAGATACGCAGTATTTT. Protein product: CSTWRGSPDTQYF.

The V gene is TRBV29-1, the J gene TRBJ2-1; 7 positions match TRBD2. The ends lost 5 bases at V and 9 bases at J; junction bases unmatched: 19. The CDR3 is 16 residues long. CDR1 and CDR2 from the germline V gene are SQVTM and ANQGSEA. The CDR3 sequence is CSVTAGEGKGQIEQFF. In DNA, the CDR3 is TGCAGCGTTACCGCGGGGGAGGGGAAGGGGCAGATTGAGCAGTTCTTC.

J is TRBJ2-7 and V is TRBV7-8; 10 bases are shared with TRBD1. Trimming cost V 8 bases and J 1 base; bases outside gene matches: 2. The CDR3 spans 13 residues. CDR1 is SGHVS and CDR2 is FQNEAQ in the germline V gene. This CDR3 reads CASRDRGSYEQYF. The DNA for the CDR3 is TGTGCCAGCCGGGACAGGGGTTCCTACGAGCAGTACTTC.

The chain couples TRBV28 to TRBJ1-5, with 7 nucleotides matching TRBD1. Germline assignment: CDR1 MDHEN and CDR2 SYDVKM. V lost 7 bases and J lost 1; bases outside the gene matches: 16. The CDR3 runs to 18 residues. This CDR3 reads CASNLFPGQLGSNQPQHF. For the CDR3, the DNA is TGTGCCAGCAACCTTTTCCCGGGACAGCTTGGGAGCAATCAGCCCCAGCATTTT. The full variable domain, with the rest looked up from reference TRBV28 and TRBJ1-5, is DVKVTQSSRYLVKRTGEKVFLECVQDMDHENMFWYRQDPGLGLRLIYFSYDVKMKEKGDIPEGYSVSREKKERFSLILESASTNQTSMYLCASNLFPGQLGSNQPQHFGDGTRLSIL.

The V call is TRBV5-4, the J call TRBJ2-7; 7 bases match TRBD2. This CDR3 has 14 amino acids. Losses at the gene ends were 0 bases for V and 4 bases for J; bases not matched to a gene: 4. CDR1 and CDR2 from the germline V gene are SGHNT and YYREEE (reference sequence). Here the CDR3 DNA reads TGTGCCAGCAGCTTGGGGCTAGCGGAATACGAGCAGTACTTC. It is translated as CASSLGLAEYEQYF.

This chain uses TRBV27 with TRBJ2-1; 7 bases map to TRBD1. Trimming cost V 8 bases and J 9 bases; bases outside gene matches: 7. The CDR3 consists of 12 residues. The germline V gene encodes CDR1 MNHEY and CDR2 SMNVEV (reference sequence). Here the CDR3 reads CASRQGGGEQFF. The CDR3 coding sequence is TGTGCCAGCCGACAGGGCGGAGGTGAGCAGTTCTTC.

This chain uses TRBV27 with TRBJ2-7; D is perhaps TRBD2 (6 bases). The V end lost 6 bases, the J end lost 2 bases, and 11 bases lay between the germline ends. The CDR3 consists of 13 residues. Germline CDR1 MNHEY, CDR2 SMNVEV (reference sequence). DNA of the CDR3: TGTGCCAGCAGCCGAGCTAGCGCCTACGAGCAGTACTTC. It specifies CASSRASAYEQYF.

The gene calls are TRBV5-6 and TRBJ2-1; 9 bases are shared with TRBD2. This CDR3 comprises 15 residues. CDR1 is SGHDT, CDR2 YYEEEE, per germline. V dropped 0 bases and J dropped 10; count of bases not matched to a gene: 8. The CDR3 nucleotides are TGTGCCAGCAGCTTGGGTAGCGGGAGCGGGAGCGAGCAGTTCTTC. Translation gives CASSLGSGSGSEQFF.